This T cell receptor beta chain was recovered during a study of cytomegalovirus exposure and HLA in healthy donors. Broader study findings: When the data were analyzed later, several of the most significant clusters appeared to be linked to common viral pathogens.

PCR used 60 Vbeta primers and 13 Jbeta primers. The method was immunoSEQ multiplex PCR; TCRdb's version includes in-frame clones alone and lacks a portion of them. The sample includes some 150,000 clones, approximately 8.9% of them seen just once. The germline V gene encodes CDR1 ENHRY and CDR2 SYGVKD. This CDR3 is 15 amino acids long. J lost 3 bases, V lost 8 bases, and 12 bases had no gene match. This clone has more than one count but fewer than ten. The antigen is unknown. This chain joins TRBV10-3 and TRBJ1-1, with 7 bases fitting TRBD1. Input material: PBMCs. This sequence was found in a middle-aged woman in good health and CMV-seropositive. The CDR3 reads CAIRDSRDRDTEAFF. As DNA, the CDR3 is TGTGCCATCCGGGACAGTCGAGACCGGGACACTGAAGCTTTCTTT.